This T cell receptor (beta chain) was retrieved from a study of shared T cell receptors in the human thymus. This table comes from immunoSEQ multiplex PCR, and its TCRdb copy is limited to in-frame clones, with some not included. Found here are under 700,000 clones, around 78% of them singletons; the top ten hold 0.013%. Trimming at V came to 6 bases and at J to 2 bases, leaving 14 bases not matched to a gene. Germline CDR1 reads SNHLY; CDR2 reads FYNNEI. This CDR3 is 19 amino acids long. The same specimen was also included in a second study, on human thymus T cells. This second study notes: Donors were healthy Finnish infants having corrective surgery for congenital heart defects. Thymus pieces cut out during corrective heart surgery were the tissue that was used. Within thymic and blood repertoires, V and J gene usage appeared to be biased. Thymic repertoires from unrelated individuals overlapped highly, related research reported.

The chain uses TRBV2 and TRBJ2-5; 14 bases match TRBD2. Material for sequencing was thymocytes. The source of this sequence is a boy under two years old with a congenital heart defect. The CDR3 sequence: CASRGDTGTSGREQETQYF. The CDR3 coding sequence is TGTGCCAGCAGGGGGGACACCGGGACTAGCGGGAGAGAGCAAGAGACCCAGTACTTC.